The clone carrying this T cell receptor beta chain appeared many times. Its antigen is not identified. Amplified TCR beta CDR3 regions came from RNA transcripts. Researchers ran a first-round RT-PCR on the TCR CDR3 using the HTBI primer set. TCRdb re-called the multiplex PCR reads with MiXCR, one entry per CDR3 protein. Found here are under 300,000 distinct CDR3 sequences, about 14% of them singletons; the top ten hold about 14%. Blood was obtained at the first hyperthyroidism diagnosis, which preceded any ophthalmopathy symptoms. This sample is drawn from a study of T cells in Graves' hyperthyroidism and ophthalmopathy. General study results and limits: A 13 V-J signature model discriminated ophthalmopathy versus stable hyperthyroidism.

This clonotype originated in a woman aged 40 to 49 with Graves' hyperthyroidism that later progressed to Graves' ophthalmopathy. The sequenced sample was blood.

CDR3 residues: CAISSEGLQPQHF. The CDR3, as DNA: TGTGCCATCAGTTCGGAGGGCTTACAGCCCCAGCATTTT. The chain carries TRBV10-3 and TRBJ1-5; D gene unclear. This CDR3 contains 13 residues. V lost 5 bases and J 7 bases, leaving 12 bases between the germline ends. Germline V lookup: CDR1 ENHRY, CDR2 SYGVKD.